These 16 T cell receptor beta chains were all obtained from the same sample, sequenced in a study of T-cell memory formation after mild COVID-19. MiXCR was run by TCRdb on the 5' RACE reads, yielding one entry per CDR3 protein. The repertoire consists of about 81,000 distinct CDR3 sequences, with around a quarter occurring once and the leading ten covering roughly 41%. Sequencing was done on a sample of PBMCs or a T cell subset sorted from them (not recorded which). These receptors all come from a young man who had mild COVID-19 (a few samples of this study predate the infection). Cell type and time point are not known.

The rearrangement uses TRBV2 and TRBJ2-3; 9 positions match TRBD2. Germline lookup yields CDR1 SNHLY and CDR2 FYNNEI. V shed 0 bases, J shed 3 bases, and the junction held 10 bases outside the gene matches. The CDR3 runs to 18 residues. CDR3 in amino acids: CASSEAWRGGRRTDTQYF. The CDR3 nucleotides are TGTGCCAGCAGTGAAGCTTGGCGGGGGGGACGGCGGACAGATACGCAGTATTTT.

This clonotype occurred a few times. In DNA form, the CDR3 reads TGTGCCAGCAGCCGATCCGGAAGAAACACTGAAGCTTTCTTT. This sequence encodes CASSRSGRNTEAFF. The chain recombines TRBV7-9 with TRBJ1-1; D uncertain. Germline V gene lookup returns CDR1 SEHNR and CDR2 FQNEAQ (reference sequence). The V and J ends lost 5 bases and 2 bases respectively, with 12 bases between them. The CDR3 totals 14 residues.

This clonotype showed up just a few times. The rearrangement joins TRBV6-6 to TRBJ1-5, with D hard to call. This CDR3 spans 12 amino acids. Trimming stripped 5 bases from V and 5 bases from J, with 7 bases between. CDR1 is MNHNY, CDR2 SVGAGI, per germline (reference sequence). The CDR3 sequence is CASSRADQPQHF. CDR3 nucleotide sequence: TGTGCCAGCAGTCGAGCAGATCAGCCCCAGCATTTT.

This clonotype was picked up a small number of times. The chain recombines TRBV7-8 with TRBJ2-3; D is unclear. CDR3 length equals 15 residues. CDR1 is SGHVS and CDR2 is FQNEAQ in the germline V gene. V dropped 1 base and J dropped 2 bases, with 10 bases sitting between them. The DNA of the CDR3 is TGTGCCAGCAGCTTAGGGGCTTGGAACACAGATACGCAGTATTTT. This encodes CASSLGAWNTDTQYF.

The V gene is TRBV5-5, the J gene TRBJ2-5; D uncertain. The V and J ends lost 3 bases and 5 bases respectively, with 8 bases between them. This CDR3 region has 12 residues. Germline V gives CDR1 SGHKS, CDR2 YYEKEE (reference sequence). The CDR3 sequence: CASSSDSETQYF. CDR3 nucleotides: TGTGCCAGCAGCTCAGACTCGGAGACCCAGTACTTC.

This clonotype was observed a single time. The J gene is TRBJ2-1, the V gene TRBV7-3; D might be TRBD2 (5 bases). This CDR3 is built from 13 residues. The germline V gene encodes CDR1 SGHTA and CDR2 FQGTGA. The V end was cut by 5 bases, the J end by 8 bases, with 13 bases between. For the CDR3, the DNA is TGTGCCAGCAGCATCATACTAGAGGATGAGCAGTTCTTC. Amino acid sequence: CASSIILEDEQFF.

In its sample, this clonotype was seen a few times. J is TRBJ1-6 and V is TRBV7-8, with D unclear. CDR3 length: 13 amino acids. Germline V gene data show CDR1 as SGHVS and CDR2 as FQNEAQ. The V end was cut by 5 bases, the J end by 9 bases, with 11 bases between. The CDR3 DNA follows: TGTGCCAGCAGCCTTGACCCCAGTTCACCCCTCCACTTT. Amino acids: CASSLDPSSPLHF.

This clonotype was seen a handful of times. The V gene is TRBV7-2, the J gene TRBJ2-7; D uncertain. V lost 3 bases, J lost 5 bases, and 11 bases lay in between. Germline assignment: CDR1 SGHTA and CDR2 FQGNSA. CDR3 length equals 13 residues. The chain's CDR3 is CASSFPPGNEQYV. In nucleotides, the CDR3 is TGTGCCAGCAGCTTCCCCCCCGGTAACGAGCAGTACGTC.

This clonotype was observed a few times. CDR3 in DNA: TGTGCCAGCAGCACCCGGACGGCATACGAGCAGTACTTC. Its protein product is CASSTRTAYEQYF. The V gene is TRBV3-1, the J gene TRBJ2-7, with no clear D. Deletions cut 5 bases from V and 4 bases from J, with 12 bases between. Germline CDR1 and CDR2: LGHDT and YNNKEL (reference sequence). This CDR3 has 13 amino acids.

The rearrangement links TRBV4-1 to TRBJ2-3, with unresolved D. The ends were cut back, 1 base at V and 2 bases at J, with 19 bases in the middle. Per germline, CDR1 MGHRA and CDR2 YSYEKL. The CDR3 spans 18 residues. The CDR3 nucleotides read TGCGCCAGCAGCCAAGTCTTTCGGCAAATCGCTTCCACAGATACGCAGTATTTT. Its translation is CASSQVFRQIASTDTQYF.

This clonotype was seen a handful of times. CDR3 sequence reads: CATSSMGGLREQYF. The CDR3 region has the DNA TGTGCCACCAGTTCCATGGGGGGCCTGCGCGAGCAGTACTTC. The V gene is TRBV24-1, the J gene TRBJ2-7, with D possibly called TRBD1 or TRBD2 (6 bases each). Germline loops: CDR1 KGHDR, CDR2 SFDVKD. This CDR3 comprises 14 residues. V lost 6 bases to trimming and J lost 6 bases, with 17 bases between them.

This clonotype was seen a few times. J is TRBJ1-1 and V is TRBV5-4; D remains unclear. The germline V and J ends were trimmed by 2 bases and 3 bases, with 17 bases remaining between them. Germline CDR1 SGHNT, CDR2 YYREEE (reference sequence). This CDR3 has 16 amino acids. CDR3 in DNA: TGTGCCAGCAGCTTAGGTCGGATCTTGGGGTACACTGAAGCTTTCTTT. Its protein is CASSLGRILGYTEAFF. The whole variable domain, filled in from reference TRBV5-4 and TRBJ1-1, reads ETGVTQSPTHLIKTRGQQVTLRCSSQSGHNTVSWYQQALGQGPQFIFQYYREEENGRGNFPPRFSGLQFPNYSSELNVNALELDDSALYLCASSLGRILGYTEAFFGQGTRLTVV.

In nucleotides, the CDR3 is TGCGCCAGCAGCTTGTCAGGGGGCGAATACGAGCAGTACTTC. Translated: CASSLSGGEYEQYF. The chain carries TRBV5-1 and TRBJ2-7; 8 nucleotides line up with TRBD1. The CDR3 covers 14 residues. Trimming cost V 1 base and J 4 bases; bases outside gene matches: 4. Per germline, CDR1 SGHRS and CDR2 YFSETQ. The full variable domain, rest sourced from reference TRBV5-1 and TRBJ2-7, is KAGVTQTPRYLIKTRGQQVTLSCSPISGHRSVSWYQQTPGQGLQFLFEYFSETQRNKGNFPGRFSGRQFSNSRSEMNVSTLELGDSALYLCASSLSGGEYEQYFGPGTRLTVT.

This clonotype came up a few times. The chain couples TRBV11-2 to TRBJ2-1; D gene unclear. This CDR3 is 16 amino acids long. Trimming stripped 1 base from V and 3 bases from J, with 13 bases between. CDR1 is SGHAT, CDR2 FQNNGV, per germline. CDR3 DNA sequence: TGTGCCAGCAGCTTAGGGGCCCGGACGGGCTACAATGAGCAGTTCTTC. Its translation is CASSLGARTGYNEQFF.

This chain links TRBV24-1 with TRBJ2-3; 7 bases align to TRBD1. The ends lost 3 bases at V and 2 bases at J; junction bases unmatched: 7. The CDR3 has 16 residues. Germline V gene sequence: CDR1 KGHDR, CDR2 SFDVKD. CDR3 in amino acids: CATSDPQGSITDTQYF. The CDR3 DNA sequence: TGTGCCACCAGTGATCCACAGGGGTCTATCACAGATACGCAGTATTTT.

V usage is TRBV20-1 and J usage is TRBJ2-3; 7 bases map to TRBD1. From germline, CDR1 is DFQATT and CDR2 SNEGSKA (reference sequence). Trimming at V came to 1 base and at J to 2 bases, leaving 15 bases not matched to a gene. The CDR3 spans 18 residues. The CDR3: CSARARRSTGSYTDTQYF. The CDR3 bases are TGCAGTGCTAGAGCGCGCCGGTCGACAGGGTCCTACACAGATACGCAGTATTTT.